This T cell receptor beta chain was observed in a study of Tregs in tolerant kidney transplant recipients. Study-wide results and caveats: This study did not directly address biological reproducibility. Few patients were studied, so findings need validation in larger groups. Activated donor B cell expansion appeared to reveal the most relevant donor-specific TCRbeta repertoire.

Repertoires were generated with immunoSEQ multiplex PCR, while TCRdb's copy carries only in-frame clones and drops some. The sample consists of over 50,000 clones, around 83% of them appearing once. The trim removed 1 base at V and 4 bases at J, leaving 3 bases unmatched. Per germline, CDR1 KGHSH and CDR2 LQKENI. The CDR3 runs 15 residues. This clone occurred many times. Its cognate antigen is unknown. The clonotype originates from a human donor in good health. The rearrangement links TRBV18 to TRBJ2-2, with 7 bases identical to TRBD2. Specimen: CD4+ T cells from blood. The chain's CDR3 is CASSPRRGVTGELFF. The CDR3 DNA is TGTGCCAGCTCACCACGTCGGGGGGTCACCGGGGAGCTGTTTTTT.